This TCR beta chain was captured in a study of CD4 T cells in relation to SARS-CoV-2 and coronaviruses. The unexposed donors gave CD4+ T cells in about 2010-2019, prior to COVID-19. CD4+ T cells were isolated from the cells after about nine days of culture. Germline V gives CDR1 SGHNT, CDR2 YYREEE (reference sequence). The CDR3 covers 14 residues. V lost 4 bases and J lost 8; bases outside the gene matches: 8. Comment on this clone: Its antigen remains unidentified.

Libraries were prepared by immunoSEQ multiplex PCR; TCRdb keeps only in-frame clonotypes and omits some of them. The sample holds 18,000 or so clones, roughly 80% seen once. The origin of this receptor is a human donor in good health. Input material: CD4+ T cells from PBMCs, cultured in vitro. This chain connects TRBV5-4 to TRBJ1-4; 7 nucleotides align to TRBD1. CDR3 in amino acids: CASSRQGEREKLFF. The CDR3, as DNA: TGTGCCAGCAGCCGACAGGGAGAGAGGGAAAAACTGTTTTTT.